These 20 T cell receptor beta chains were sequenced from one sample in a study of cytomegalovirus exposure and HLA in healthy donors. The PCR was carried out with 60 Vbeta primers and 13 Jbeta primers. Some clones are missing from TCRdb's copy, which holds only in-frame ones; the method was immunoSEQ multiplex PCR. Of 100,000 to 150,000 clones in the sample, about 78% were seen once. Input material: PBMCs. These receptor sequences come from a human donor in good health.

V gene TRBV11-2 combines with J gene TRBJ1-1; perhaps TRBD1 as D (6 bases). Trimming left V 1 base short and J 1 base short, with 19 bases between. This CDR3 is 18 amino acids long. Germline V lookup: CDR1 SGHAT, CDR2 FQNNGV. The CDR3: CASSLVGHLSFSNTEAFF. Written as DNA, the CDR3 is TGTGCCAGCAGCTTAGTGGGACACCTCTCTTTTTCGAACACTGAAGCTTTCTTT.

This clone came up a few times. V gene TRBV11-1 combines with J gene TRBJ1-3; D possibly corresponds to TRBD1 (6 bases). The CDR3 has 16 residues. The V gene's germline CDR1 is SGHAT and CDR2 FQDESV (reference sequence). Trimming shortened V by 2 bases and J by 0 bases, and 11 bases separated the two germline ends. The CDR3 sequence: CASSLLQGFSGNTIYF. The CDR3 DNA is TGTGCCAGCAGCTTACTACAGGGCTTCTCTGGAAACACCATATATTTT.

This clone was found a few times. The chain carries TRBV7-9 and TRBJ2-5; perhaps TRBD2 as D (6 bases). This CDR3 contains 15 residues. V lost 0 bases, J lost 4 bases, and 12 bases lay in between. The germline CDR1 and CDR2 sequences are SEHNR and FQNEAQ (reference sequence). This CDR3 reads CASSLALMGGETQYF. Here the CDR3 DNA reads TGTGCCAGCAGCTTAGCGCTTATGGGGGGAGAGACCCAGTACTTC.

Here the CDR3 DNA reads TGTGCCAGCAGCCCGTTTGGCCAGGGGTTTAGGACCGCAACTAATGAAAAACTGTTTTTT. The encoded protein is CASSPFGQGFRTATNEKLFF. The chain couples TRBV5-5 to TRBJ1-4; perhaps TRBD1 as D (6 bases). Per the germline V gene, CDR1 is SGHKS and CDR2 is YYEKEE (reference sequence). The CDR3 has 20 amino acids. The V end was cut by 4 bases, the J end by 0 bases, with 25 bases between. Filled out from reference TRBV5-5 and TRBJ1-4, the complete variable domain reads DAGVTQSPTHLIKTRGQQVTLRCSPISGHKSVSWYQQVLGQGPQFIFQYYEKEERGRGNFPDRFSARQFPNYSSELNVNALLLGDSALYLCASSPFGQGFRTATNEKLFFGSGTQLSVL.

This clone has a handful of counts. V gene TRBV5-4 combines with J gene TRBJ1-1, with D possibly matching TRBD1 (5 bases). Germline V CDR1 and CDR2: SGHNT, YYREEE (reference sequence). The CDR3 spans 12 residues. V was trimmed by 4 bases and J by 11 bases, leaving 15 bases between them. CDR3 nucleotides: TGTGCCAGCAGCCAAAGGGGAGGGGAGGCTTTCTTT. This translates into CASSQRGGEAFF.

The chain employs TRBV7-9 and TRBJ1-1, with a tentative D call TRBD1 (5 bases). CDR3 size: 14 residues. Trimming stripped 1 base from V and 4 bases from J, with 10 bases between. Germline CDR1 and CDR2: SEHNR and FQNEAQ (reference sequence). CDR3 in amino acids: CASSLGQGSTEAFF. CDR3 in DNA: TGTGCCAGCAGCTTAGGGCAGGGCTCCACTGAAGCTTTCTTT.

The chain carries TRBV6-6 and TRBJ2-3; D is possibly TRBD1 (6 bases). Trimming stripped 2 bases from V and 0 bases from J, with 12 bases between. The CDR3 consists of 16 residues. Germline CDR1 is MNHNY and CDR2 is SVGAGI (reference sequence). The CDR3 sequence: CASSYVGAVSTDTQYF. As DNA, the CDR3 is TGTGCCAGCAGTTACGTGGGGGCGGTTAGCACAGATACGCAGTATTTT.

The CDR3 sequence is CASSIRGIGEKLFF. Here the CDR3 DNA reads TGTGCCAGTAGTATAAGGGGCATTGGTGAAAAACTGTTTTTT. The rearrangement links TRBV19 to TRBJ1-4; D is possibly TRBD1 (5 bases). This CDR3 has 14 amino acids. Trimming stripped 2 bases from V and 7 bases from J, with 11 bases between. Germline loops: CDR1 LNHDA, CDR2 SQIVND (reference sequence).

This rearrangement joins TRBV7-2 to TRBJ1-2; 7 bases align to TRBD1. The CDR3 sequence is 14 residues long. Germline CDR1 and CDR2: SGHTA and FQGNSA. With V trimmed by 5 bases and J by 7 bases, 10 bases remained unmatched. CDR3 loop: CASSPLDRAGGYTF. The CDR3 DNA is TGTGCCAGCAGCCCACTAGACAGGGCGGGTGGCTACACCTTC.

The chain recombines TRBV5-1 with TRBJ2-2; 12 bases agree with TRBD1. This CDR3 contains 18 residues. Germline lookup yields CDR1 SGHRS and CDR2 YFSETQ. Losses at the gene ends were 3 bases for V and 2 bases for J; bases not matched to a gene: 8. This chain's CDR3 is CASSSAGTGGANTGELFF. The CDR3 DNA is TGCGCCAGCAGCTCTGCCGGGACAGGGGGCGCCAACACCGGGGAGCTGTTTTTT.

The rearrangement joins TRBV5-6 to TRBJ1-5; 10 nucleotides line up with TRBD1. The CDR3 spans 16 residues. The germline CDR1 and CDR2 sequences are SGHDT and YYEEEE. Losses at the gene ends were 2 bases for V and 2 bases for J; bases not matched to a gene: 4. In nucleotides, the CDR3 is TGTGCCAGCAGCTTCCGGGACAGGGGAGGCAATCAGCCCCAGCATTTT. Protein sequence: CASSFRDRGGNQPQHF.

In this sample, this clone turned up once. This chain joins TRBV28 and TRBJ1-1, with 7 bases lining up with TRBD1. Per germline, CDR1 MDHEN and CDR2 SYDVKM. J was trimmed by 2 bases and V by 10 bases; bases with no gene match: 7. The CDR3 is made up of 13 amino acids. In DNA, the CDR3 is TGTGCCACAACAGGGGAACGAAACACTGAAGCTTTCTTT. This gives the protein CATTGERNTEAFF.

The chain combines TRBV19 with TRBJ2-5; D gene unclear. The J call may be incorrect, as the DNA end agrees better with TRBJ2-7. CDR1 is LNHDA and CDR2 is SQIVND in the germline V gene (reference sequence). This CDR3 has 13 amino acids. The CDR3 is CASSPLIGYEQYF. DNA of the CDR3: TGTGCCAGTAGTCCCCTTATCGGTTACGAGCAGTACTTC.

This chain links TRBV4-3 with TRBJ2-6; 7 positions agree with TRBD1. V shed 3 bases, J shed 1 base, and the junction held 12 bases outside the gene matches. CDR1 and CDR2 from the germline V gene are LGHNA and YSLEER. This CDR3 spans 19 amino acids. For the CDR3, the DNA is TGCGCCAGCAGCCAGAGGTCGACAGGGTTTGGTTCTGGGGCCAACGTCCTGACTTTC. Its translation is CASSQRSTGFGSGANVLTF.

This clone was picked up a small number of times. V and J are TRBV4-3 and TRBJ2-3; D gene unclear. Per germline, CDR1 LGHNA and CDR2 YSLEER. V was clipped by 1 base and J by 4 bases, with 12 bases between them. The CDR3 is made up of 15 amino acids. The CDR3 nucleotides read TGCGCCAGCAGCCAAGGTGTCGCGATGGCAGATACGCAGTATTTT. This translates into CASSQGVAMADTQYF.

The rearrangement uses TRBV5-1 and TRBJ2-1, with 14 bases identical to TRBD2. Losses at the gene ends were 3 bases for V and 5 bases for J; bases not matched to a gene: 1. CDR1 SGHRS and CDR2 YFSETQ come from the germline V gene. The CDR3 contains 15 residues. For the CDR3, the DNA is TGCGCCAGCAGCTCGGGACTAGCGGGGGACAATGAGCAGTTCTTC. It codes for CASSSGLAGDNEQFF.

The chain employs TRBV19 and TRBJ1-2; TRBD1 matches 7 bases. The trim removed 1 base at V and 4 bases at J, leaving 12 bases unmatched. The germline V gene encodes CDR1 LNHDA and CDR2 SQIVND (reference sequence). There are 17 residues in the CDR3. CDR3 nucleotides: TGTGCCAGTAGTATAGGTGGGACAGACTCAGGACGCTATGGCTACACCTTC. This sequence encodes CASSIGGTDSGRYGYTF.

The DNA of the CDR3 is TGTGCCAGCAGCTTAGAATGGACCGGGGAACTTGAAAAACTGTTTTTT. It codes for CASSLEWTGELEKLFF. V is TRBV7-6 and J is TRBJ1-4; D unclear. V was trimmed by 1 base and J by 7 bases, leaving 16 bases between them. Looked up from germline, CDR1 is SGHVS and CDR2 is FNYEAQ. The CDR3 runs to 16 residues.

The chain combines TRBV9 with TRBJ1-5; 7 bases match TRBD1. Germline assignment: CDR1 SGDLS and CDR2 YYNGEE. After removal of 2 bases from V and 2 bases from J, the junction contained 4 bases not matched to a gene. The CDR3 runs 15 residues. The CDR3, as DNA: TGTGCCAGCAGCGTCGGACAGGACCGCAATCAGCCCCAGCATTTT. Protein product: CASSVGQDRNQPQHF.

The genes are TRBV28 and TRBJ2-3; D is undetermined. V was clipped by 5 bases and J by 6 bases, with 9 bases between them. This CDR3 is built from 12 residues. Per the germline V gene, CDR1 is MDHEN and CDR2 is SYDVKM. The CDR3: CASSPPVDTQYF. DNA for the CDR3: TGTGCCAGCAGTCCCCCCGTGGATACGCAGTATTTT.